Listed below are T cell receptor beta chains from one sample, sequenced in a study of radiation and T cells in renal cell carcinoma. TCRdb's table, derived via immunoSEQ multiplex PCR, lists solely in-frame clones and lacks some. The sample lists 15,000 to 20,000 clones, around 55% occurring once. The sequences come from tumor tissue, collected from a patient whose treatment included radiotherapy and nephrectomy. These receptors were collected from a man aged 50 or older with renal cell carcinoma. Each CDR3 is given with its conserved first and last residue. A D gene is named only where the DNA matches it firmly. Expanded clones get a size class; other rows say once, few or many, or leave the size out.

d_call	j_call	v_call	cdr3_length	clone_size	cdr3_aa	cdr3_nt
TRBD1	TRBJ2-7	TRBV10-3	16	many	CAISGPRTGGGYEQYF	TGTGCCATCAGTGGACCAAGGACAGGGGGCGGCTACGAGCAGTACTTC
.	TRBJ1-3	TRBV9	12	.	CASSPAGNTIYF	TGTGCCAGCAGCCCAGCTGGAAACACCATATATTTT
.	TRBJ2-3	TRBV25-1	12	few	CASGYRADTQYF	TGTGCCAGTGGTTACAGGGCAGATACGCAGTATTTT
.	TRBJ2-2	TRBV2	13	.	CASSYGTTGELFF	TGTGCCAGCAGTTACGGGACAACCGGGGAGCTGTTTTTT
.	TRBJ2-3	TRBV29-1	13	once	CSVVGGYTDTQYF	TGCAGCGTTGTAGGGGGGTACACAGATACGCAGTATTTT
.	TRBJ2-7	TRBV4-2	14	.	CASSQEVSGYEQYF	TGTGCCAGCAGCCAAGAAGTATCTGGCTACGAGCAGTACTTC
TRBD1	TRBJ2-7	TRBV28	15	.	CASSLPGTGSWEQYF	TGTGCCAGCAGTCTGCCCGGGACAGGGTCGTGGGAGCAGTACTTC
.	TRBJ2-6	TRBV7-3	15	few	CASSFSSSGANVLTF	TGTGCCAGCAGCTTCTCATCTTCCGGGGCCAACGTCCTGACTTTC
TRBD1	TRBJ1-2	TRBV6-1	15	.	CASTTDRTGEGGYTF	TGTGCCAGCACCACAGACCGGACAGGGGAGGGTGGCTACACCTTC
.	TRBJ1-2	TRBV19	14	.	CASSIITGTYGYTF	TGTGCCAGTAGTATAATCACAGGGACCTATGGCTACACCTTC
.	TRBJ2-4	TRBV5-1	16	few	CASSLDAVRAKNIQYF	TGCGCCAGCAGCTTGGATGCGGTGCGAGCCAAAAACATTCAGTACTTC
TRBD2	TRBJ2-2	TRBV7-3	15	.	CASSLTSGRAGELFF	TGTGCCAGCAGCTTAACTAGCGGGAGGGCCGGGGAGCTGTTTTTT
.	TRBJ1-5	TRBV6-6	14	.	CASSYGLGNQPQHF	TGTGCCAGCAGTTACGGATTAGGCAATCAGCCCCAGCATTTT
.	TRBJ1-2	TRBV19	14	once	CASSEARWDYGYTF	TGTGCCAGTAGTGAAGCACGTTGGGACTATGGCTACACCTTC
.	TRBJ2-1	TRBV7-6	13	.	CASSPDYQSEQFF	TGTGCCAGCAGCCCCGACTATCAGAGTGAGCAGTTCTTC
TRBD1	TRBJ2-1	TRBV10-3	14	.	CAIRGETGDNEQFF	TGTGCCATCAGAGGAGAGACAGGGGACAATGAGCAGTTCTTC
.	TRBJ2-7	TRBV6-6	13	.	CASSSWETYEQYF	TGTGCCAGCTCCTCCTGGGAGACCTACGAGCAGTACTTC
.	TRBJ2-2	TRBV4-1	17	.	CASSRTGAGGYTGELFF	TGCGCCAGCAGTCGGACAGGGGCGGGAGGATACACCGGGGAGCTGTTTTTT
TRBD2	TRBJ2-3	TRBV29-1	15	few	CSVDGTSGGGDTQYF	TGCAGCGTTGACGGGACTAGCGGGGGCGGGGATACGCAGTATTTT
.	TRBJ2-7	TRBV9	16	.	CASSPSPGTGTHEQYF	TGTGCCAGCAGCCCAAGCCCCGGGACGGGGACCCACGAGCAGTACTTC